These 32 T cell receptor beta chains came from one sample sequenced in a study of cytomegalovirus exposure and HLA in healthy donors. PCR involved 60 Vbeta and 13 Jbeta primers. The method was immunoSEQ multiplex PCR; TCRdb's version includes in-frame clones alone and lacks a portion of them. The profile shows roughly 89,000 clones, around 74% of them singletons. What was sequenced was PBMCs. The source is a man aged 25 to 40 in good health and CMV-seropositive.

The chain employs TRBV11-2 and TRBJ2-1, with 7 bases lining up with TRBD2. This CDR3 region has 16 residues. The V gene end was trimmed by 5 bases and the J gene end by 1 base; junction bases not matched to a gene: 8. CDR1 is SGHAT, CDR2 FQNNGV, per germline. The CDR3 is CASSRLTGGSYNEQFF. In DNA, the CDR3 is TGTGCCAGCAGCCGACTAACGGGGGGATCCTACAATGAGCAGTTCTTC.

This chain uses TRBV5-1 with TRBJ2-3; 8 nucleotides agree with TRBD1. This CDR3 is 12 amino acids long. The germline V gene encodes CDR1 SGHRS and CDR2 YFSETQ. V lost 5 bases and J lost 4; bases outside the gene matches: 0. For the CDR3, the DNA is TGCGCCAGCAGGACAGGGGCAGATACGCAGTATTTT. It codes for CASRTGADTQYF.

Only one count was recorded for this clone. V is TRBV7-2 and J is TRBJ2-5; 7 nucleotides match TRBD2. After removal of 1 base from V and 7 bases from J, the junction contained 9 bases not matched to a gene. This CDR3 spans 15 amino acids. Germline V gene data show CDR1 as SGHTA and CDR2 as FQGNSA. This chain's CDR3 is CASSLGAGTVGTQYF. CDR3 coding DNA: TGTGCCAGCAGCTTAGGAGCGGGGACGGTGGGGACCCAGTACTTC. Complete variable domain (other parts from reference TRBV7-2 and TRBJ2-5): GAGVSQSPSNKVTEKGKDVELRCDPISGHTALYWYRQSLGQGLEFLIYFQGNSAPDKSGLPSDRFSAERTGGSVSTLTIQRTQQEDSAVYLCASSLGAGTVGTQYFGPGTRLLVL.

The V call is TRBV2, the J call TRBJ2-7; 16 bases agree with TRBD2. The CDR3 consists of 20 residues. Trimming took 10 bases from V and 1 from J; bases not matched to a gene: 19. Germline-derived CDR1 and CDR2 are SNHLY and FYNNEI. CDR3 region: CATAPPGLAGGPKLSYEQYF. CDR3 nucleotides: TGTGCCACCGCGCCTCCGGGACTAGCGGGGGGGCCCAAGTTGTCCTACGAGCAGTACTTC.

The chain's CDR3 is CASSSGSRSANEQFF. As DNA, the CDR3 is TGCGCCAGCAGCTCCGGGAGCCGCTCGGCCAATGAGCAGTTCTTC. V usage is TRBV4-3 and J usage is TRBJ2-1; D is possibly TRBD2 (6 bases). The germline V gene has CDR1 LGHNA and CDR2 YSLEER. V was shortened by 5 bases and J by 6 bases, with 17 bases between the two germline ends. The CDR3 contains 15 residues.

The chain uses TRBV19 and TRBJ1-1; 7 nucleotides agree with TRBD1. Germline V gene data show CDR1 as LNHDA and CDR2 as SQIVND (reference sequence). The CDR3 has 15 residues. The ends lost 5 bases at V and 0 bases at J; junction bases unmatched: 6. The CDR3 protein is CASSLGQPLNTEAFF. Written as DNA, the CDR3 is TGTGCCAGTAGTCTGGGACAGCCATTGAACACTGAAGCTTTCTTT. The whole variable domain, filled in from reference TRBV19 and TRBJ1-1, reads DGGITQSPKYLFRKEGQNVTLSCEQNLNHDAMYWYRQDPGQGLRLIYYSQIVNDFQKGDIAEGYSVSREKKESFPLTVTSAQKNPTAFYLCASSLGQPLNTEAFFGQGTRLTVV.

V is TRBV10-3 and J is TRBJ1-1; 10 nucleotides agree with TRBD1. Trimming at V came to 7 bases and at J to 10 bases, leaving 12 bases not matched to a gene. The CDR3 loop spans 14 amino acids. Germline values: CDR1 ENHRY, CDR2 SYGVKD. CDR3 coding DNA: TGTGCCATCAACCCCACCGGGACAGGGGAGGGAGCTTTCTTT. Encoded protein: CAINPTGTGEGAFF.

This clone came up once. The V and J genes are TRBV14 and TRBJ2-3; 12 positions agree with TRBD2. Germline lookup yields CDR1 SGHDN and CDR2 FVKESK. CDR3 length: 19 amino acids. With 3 bases clipped from V and 3 bases from J, the junction kept 13 bases outside the gene matches. The CDR3 spells CASSQRLAGGPSGTDTQYF. In DNA, the CDR3 is TGTGCCAGCAGCCAGCGGCTAGCGGGGGGGCCGAGTGGTACAGATACGCAGTATTTT.

This clone was observed a few times. The chain has TRBV4-1 and TRBJ1-5; a possible D gene is TRBD1 (5 bases). Trimming removed 4 bases at V and 5 bases at J, with 24 bases between. CDR1 and CDR2 from the germline V gene are MGHRA and YSYEKL. CDR3 size: 18 residues. CDR3 residues: CASSLQFSTRGQDQPQHF. In nucleotides, the CDR3 is TGCGCCAGCAGCCTCCAATTCTCAACAAGGGGTCAGGATCAGCCCCAGCATTTT.

V gene TRBV27 combines with J gene TRBJ2-7; 7 nucleotides match TRBD1. The CDR3 sequence is 15 residues long. The V gene's germline CDR1 is MNHEY and CDR2 SMNVEV (reference sequence). With V trimmed by 5 bases and J by 2 bases, 9 bases remained unmatched. CDR3 residues: CASSSPLGQTYEQYF. As DNA, the CDR3 is TGTGCCAGCAGTAGCCCCCTGGGACAGACCTACGAGCAGTACTTC.

V usage is TRBV4-1 and J usage is TRBJ2-7; the D gene is possibly TRBD1 (6 bases). Germline lookup yields CDR1 MGHRA and CDR2 YSYEKL. This CDR3 has 21 residues. Trimming stripped 0 bases from V and 1 base from J, with 28 bases between. CDR3: CASSQDPPLPGGGLSSYEQYF. The CDR3 DNA reads as TGCGCCAGCAGCCAAGATCCCCCTTTGCCTGGGGGCGGTCTCTCGTCCTACGAGCAGTACTTC.

The chain is built from TRBV9 and TRBJ1-1, with D possibly TRBD1 on 5 matching bases. CDR3 length equals 14 residues. Trimming left V 1 base short and J 1 base short, with 8 bases between. Per the germline V gene, CDR1 is SGDLS and CDR2 is YYNGEE. The CDR3 spells CASSVIQENTEAFF. The CDR3 DNA follows: TGTGCCAGCAGCGTAATACAGGAGAACACTGAAGCTTTCTTT.

Worth noting for this clone: One end of the junction varies from germline; a read error may be responsible. The chain combines TRBV7-9 with TRBJ1-6, with D perhaps TRBD1 (5 bases). Germline assignment: CDR1 SEHNR and CDR2 FQNEAQ (reference sequence). This CDR3 comprises 14 residues. The CDR3 nucleotides are TGTTCCAGCAGCTTGGACACTTATAATTCACCCCTCCACTTT. It encodes CSSSLDTYNSPLHF. The full variable domain, with the rest looked up from reference TRBV7-9 and TRBJ1-6, is DTGVSQNPRHKITKRGQNVTFRCDPISEHNRLYWYRQTLGQGPEFLTYFQNEAQLEKSRLLSDRFSAERPKGSFSTLEIQRTEQGDSAMYLCSSSLDTYNSPLHFGNGTRLTVT.

Note on this clone: Mismatch with germline at one junction end may stem from a read error. CDR3 sequence: CASSQDQGRGYGYTF. DNA for the CDR3: TGCGCCAGCAGCCAGGATCAGGGGAGGGGCTATGGCTACACCTTC. This chain links TRBV5-4 with TRBJ1-2, with D possibly being TRBD1 (6 bases). The CDR3 totals 15 residues. The germline gives CDR1 SGHNT, CDR2 YYREEE (reference sequence).

The chain couples TRBV6-5 to TRBJ2-1; TRBD2 aligns across 10 bases. CDR3 size: 15 residues. Germline V CDR1 and CDR2: MNHEY, SVGAGI. The V segment lost 2 bases and the J segment 6 bases; nucleotides outside the gene matches: 4. The CDR3 here is CASSYGLAGVNEQFF. Here the CDR3 DNA reads TGTGCCAGCAGTTACGGGCTAGCGGGGGTCAATGAGCAGTTCTTC.

This clone was recorded a few times. The chain combines TRBV5-1 with TRBJ1-1; 7 bases map to TRBD1. V gave up 1 base and J gave up 4 bases; unmatched junction bases: 1. This CDR3 has 13 amino acids. Germline-derived CDR1 and CDR2 are SGHRS and YFSETQ. The CDR3 here is CASSLSGGTEAFF. The CDR3 DNA follows: TGCGCCAGCAGCTTGTCAGGGGGCACTGAAGCTTTCTTT.

This clone was detected once. The genes are TRBV13 and TRBJ2-7; TRBD2 is a possible D gene (6 bases). V gave up 3 bases and J gave up 5 bases, with 17 bases separating them. This CDR3 comprises 15 residues. From germline, CDR1 is PRHDT and CDR2 FYEKMQ (reference sequence). The CDR3 sequence is CASSLSPAGNHEQYF. CDR3 sequence (DNA): TGTGCCAGCAGCTTGTCCCCCGCGGGGAACCACGAGCAGTACTTC.

Turning to this clone: A read error is possible here, since a much larger clone lies one base away. The same CDR3 arises from other DNA sequences in this sample as well. CDR3 sequence: CASSDWTSPPDTQYF. The CDR3 region has the DNA TGTGCCAGCAGTGACTGGACTAGCCCTCCGGATACGCAGTATTTT. The J gene is TRBJ2-3, the V gene TRBV6-5; TRBD2 aligns across 8 bases. This CDR3 comprises 15 residues. Germline V gene data show CDR1 as MNHEY and CDR2 as SVGAGI. V trimming: 5 bases; J trimming: 6 bases; junction bases outside the gene matches: 10.

J is TRBJ1-2 and V is TRBV7-2; weak D call: TRBD1 (5 bases). Germline CDR1 SGHTA, CDR2 FQGNSA. The CDR3 runs to 15 residues. The ends were cut back, 1 base at V and 2 bases at J, with 11 bases in the middle. The CDR3 DNA reads as TGTGCCAGCAGCTTAGTTGGCAGGGCCAACTATGGCTACACCTTC. Its translation is CASSLVGRANYGYTF.

The rearrangement joins TRBV11-3 to TRBJ1-1; D unresolved. There are 12 residues in the CDR3. Germline loops: CDR1 SGHNT, CDR2 YENEEA. The V end lost 5 bases, the J end lost 4 bases, and 8 bases lay between the germline ends. CDR3 sequence: CASSEGSTEAFF. The CDR3 bases are TGTGCCAGCAGCGAGGGTAGCACTGAAGCTTTCTTT.

This clone was counted once. The chain recombines TRBV7-9 with TRBJ1-2; D may be TRBD1 (6 bases). This CDR3 comprises 15 residues. Per germline, CDR1 SEHNR and CDR2 FQNEAQ (reference sequence). Trimming pared 3 bases from V and 8 bases from J, leaving 19 bases between. The DNA for the CDR3 is TGTGCCAGCAGCTTCGGTCAACAGGGTCCTGGAGGCTACACCTTC. It codes for CASSFGQQGPGGYTF.

The gene calls are TRBV5-6 and TRBJ2-7; weak D call: TRBD2 (5 bases). V was clipped by 4 bases and J by 5 bases, with 19 bases between them. Per germline, CDR1 SGHDT and CDR2 YYEEEE. The CDR3 is 15 residues long. The CDR3 loop is CASSRPGKLEHEQYF. CDR3 nucleotides: TGTGCCAGCAGCCGTCCCGGGAAGCTAGAACACGAGCAGTACTTC.

The J gene is TRBJ2-5, the V gene TRBV7-7; 9 bases are a match to TRBD1. Losses at the gene ends were 1 base for V and 5 bases for J; bases not matched to a gene: 8. There are 16 residues in the CDR3. Per germline, CDR1 SSHAT and CDR2 FNYEAQ (reference sequence). The CDR3 here is CASSLGGTGRGETQYF. The DNA for the CDR3 is TGTGCCAGCAGCTTAGGGGGGACAGGGCGAGGTGAGACCCAGTACTTC.

This chain uses TRBV18 with TRBJ2-6; tentatively, D is TRBD1 (6 bases). This CDR3 spans 19 amino acids. Germline loops: CDR1 KGHSH, CDR2 LQKENI. Trimming pared 2 bases from V and 0 bases from J, leaving 17 bases between. The CDR3 spells CASSPDRQVQSSGANVLTF. The CDR3 DNA reads as TGTGCCAGCTCACCAGACCGACAGGTACAGAGCTCTGGGGCCAACGTCCTGACTTTC.

This sequence joins TRBV29-1 and TRBJ1-5; D unclear. Germline CDR1 reads SQVTM; CDR2 reads ANQGSEA. The CDR3 is 13 residues long. V was cut by 4 bases and J by 0 bases, with 7 bases left in between. CDR3 amino acids: CSVVVDSNQPQHF. In DNA form, the CDR3 reads TGCAGCGTTGTGGTAGATAGCAATCAGCCCCAGCATTTT.

The rearrangement joins TRBV18 to TRBJ1-4; possibly TRBD1 for D (5 bases). CDR1 is KGHSH, CDR2 LQKENI, per germline. The CDR3 is 15 residues long. V dropped 3 bases and J dropped 8 bases, with 16 bases sitting between them. The CDR3 coding sequence is TGTGCCAGCTCACCTATAGGGGCGAATGCGGAAAAACTGTTTTTT. Translation: CASSPIGANAEKLFF. Full variable domain (outside the CDR3, taken from reference TRBV18 and TRBJ1-4): NAGVMQNPRHLVRRRGQEARLRCSPMKGHSHVYWYRQLPEEGLKFMVYLQKENIIDESGMPKERFSAEFPKEGPSILRIQQVVRGDSAAYFCASSPIGANAEKLFFGSGTQLSVL.

The gene calls are TRBV7-3 and TRBJ2-7, with TRBD2 identical over 9 bases. The length of the CDR3 is 14 residues. Germline V gene lookup returns CDR1 SGHTA and CDR2 FQGTGA. With 8 bases clipped from V and 3 bases from J, the junction kept 8 bases outside the gene matches. In DNA form, the CDR3 reads TGTGCCAGCCAGCCAAGCGGGGGGTACTACGAGCAGTACTTC. Translation: CASQPSGGYYEQYF. The entire variable domain, with the rest obtained from reference TRBV7-3 and TRBJ2-7, is as follows: GAGVSQTPSNKVTEKGKYVELRCDPISGHTALYWYRQSLGQGPEFLIYFQGTGAADDSGLPNDRFFAVRPEGSVSTLKIQRTERGDSAVYLCASQPSGGYYEQYFGPGTRLTVT.

The V and J genes are TRBV5-4 and TRBJ1-4; TRBD1 aligns across 7 bases. Germline assignment: CDR1 SGHNT and CDR2 YYREEE (reference sequence). V gave up 4 bases and J gave up 0 bases; unmatched junction bases: 3. The CDR3 is 15 residues long. CDR3 sequence (DNA): TGTGCCAGCAGCCAGGGGGTTGCAACTAATGAAAAACTGTTTTTT. This encodes CASSQGVATNEKLFF.

This chain uses TRBV4-2 with TRBJ2-2, with TRBD1 as a possible D gene (5 bases). The germline gives CDR1 LGHNA, CDR2 YNFKEQ. The CDR3 is made up of 18 amino acids. V was clipped by 1 base and J by 7 bases, with 22 bases between them. The CDR3 nucleotides read TGTGCCAGCAGCCAAGGTTTGGGGCTGGTTGGGTCTGACGGGGAGCTGTTTTTT. It translates to CASSQGLGLVGSDGELFF.

The rearrangement uses TRBV6-5 and TRBJ2-3; perhaps TRBD1 as D (6 bases). This CDR3 has 16 amino acids. Germline CDR1 is MNHEY and CDR2 is SVGAGI. Trimming stripped 3 bases from V and 0 bases from J, with 13 bases between. In nucleotides, the CDR3 is TGTGCCAGCAGTTATTTCCCGGACAGCAGCACAGATACGCAGTATTTT. Translation gives CASSYFPDSSTDTQYF.

CDR3 nucleotides: TGCAGCGTCACTAGAGGTAGATGGACTGAAGCTTTCTTT. Translation gives CSVTRGRWTEAFF. This chain joins TRBV29-1 and TRBJ1-1; D gene unclear. Trimming pared 6 bases from V and 5 bases from J, leaving 16 bases between. The CDR3 is 13 amino acids. Germline V gene sequence: CDR1 SQVTM, CDR2 ANQGSEA.

The chain recombines TRBV7-2 with TRBJ2-5, with 7 bases aligning to TRBD2. Gene TRBJ2-7 matches the end of the DNA better, so the J call may be wrong. The CDR3 has 15 residues. CDR1 and CDR2 from the germline V gene are SGHTA and FQGNSA. This CDR3 is CASSRDWTSSGEQYF. The CDR3 DNA is TGTGCCAGCAGCAGGGACTGGACTAGTTCGGGCGAGCAGTACTTC.